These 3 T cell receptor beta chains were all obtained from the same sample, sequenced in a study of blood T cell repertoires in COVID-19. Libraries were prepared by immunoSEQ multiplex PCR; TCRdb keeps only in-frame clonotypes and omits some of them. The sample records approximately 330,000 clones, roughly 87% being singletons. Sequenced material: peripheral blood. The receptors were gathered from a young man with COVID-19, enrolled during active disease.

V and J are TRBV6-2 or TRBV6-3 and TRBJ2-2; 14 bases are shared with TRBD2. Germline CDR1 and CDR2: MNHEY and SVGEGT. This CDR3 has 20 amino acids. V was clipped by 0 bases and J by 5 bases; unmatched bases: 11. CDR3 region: CASSYSPGTSGSVGTGELFF. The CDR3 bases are TGTGCCAGCAGTTACTCCCCCGGGACTAGCGGGAGTGTAGGGACCGGGGAGCTGTTTTTT.

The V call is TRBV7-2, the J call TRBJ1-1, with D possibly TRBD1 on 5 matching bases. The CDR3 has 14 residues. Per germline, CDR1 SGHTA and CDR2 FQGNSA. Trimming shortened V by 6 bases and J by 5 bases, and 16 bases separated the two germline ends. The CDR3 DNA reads TGTGCCAGCAGGCCCCAGGGAGGAAAAACTGAAGCTTTCTTT. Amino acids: CASRPQGGKTEAFF.

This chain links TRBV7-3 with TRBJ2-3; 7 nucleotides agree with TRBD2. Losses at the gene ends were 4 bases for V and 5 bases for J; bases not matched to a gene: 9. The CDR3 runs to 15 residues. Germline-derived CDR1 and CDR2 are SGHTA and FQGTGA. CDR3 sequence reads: CASSWLSGAGDTQYF. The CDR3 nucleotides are TGTGCCAGCAGCTGGCTAAGCGGGGCGGGAGATACGCAGTATTTT.